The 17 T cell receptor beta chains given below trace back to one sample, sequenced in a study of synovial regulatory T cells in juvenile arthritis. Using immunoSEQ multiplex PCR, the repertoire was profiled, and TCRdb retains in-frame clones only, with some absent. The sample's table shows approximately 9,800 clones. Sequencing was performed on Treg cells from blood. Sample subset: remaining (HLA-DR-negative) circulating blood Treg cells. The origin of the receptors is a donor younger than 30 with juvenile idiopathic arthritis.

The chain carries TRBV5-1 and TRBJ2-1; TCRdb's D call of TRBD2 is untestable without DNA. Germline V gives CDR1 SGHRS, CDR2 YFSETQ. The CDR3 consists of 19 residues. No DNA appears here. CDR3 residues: CASSLAYGLAGGINNEQFF.

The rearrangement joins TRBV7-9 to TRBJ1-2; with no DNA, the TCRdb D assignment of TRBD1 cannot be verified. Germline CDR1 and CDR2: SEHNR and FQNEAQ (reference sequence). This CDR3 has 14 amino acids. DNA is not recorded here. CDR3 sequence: CASSSNLQGQGYTF.

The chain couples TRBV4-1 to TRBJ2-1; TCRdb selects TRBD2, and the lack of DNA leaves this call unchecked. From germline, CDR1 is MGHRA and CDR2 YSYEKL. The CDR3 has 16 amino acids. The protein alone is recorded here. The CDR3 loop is CASSQELGSSYNEQFF.

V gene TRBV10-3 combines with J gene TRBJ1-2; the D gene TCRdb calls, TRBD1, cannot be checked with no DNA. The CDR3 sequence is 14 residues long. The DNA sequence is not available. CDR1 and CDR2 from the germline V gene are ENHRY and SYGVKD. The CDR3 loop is CAISDQDRAYGYTF.

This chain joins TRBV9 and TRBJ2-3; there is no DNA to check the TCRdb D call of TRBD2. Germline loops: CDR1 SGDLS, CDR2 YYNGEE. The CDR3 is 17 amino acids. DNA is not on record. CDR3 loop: CASSVAPGLLHTDTQYF.

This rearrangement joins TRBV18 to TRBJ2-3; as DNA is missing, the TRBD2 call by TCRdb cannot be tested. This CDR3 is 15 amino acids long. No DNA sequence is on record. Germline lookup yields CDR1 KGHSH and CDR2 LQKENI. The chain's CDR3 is CASSPPSRGLDTQYF.

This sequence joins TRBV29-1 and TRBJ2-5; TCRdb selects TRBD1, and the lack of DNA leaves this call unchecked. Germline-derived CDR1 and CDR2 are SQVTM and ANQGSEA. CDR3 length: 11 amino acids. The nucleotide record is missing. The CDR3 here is CSVHVAGTQYF.

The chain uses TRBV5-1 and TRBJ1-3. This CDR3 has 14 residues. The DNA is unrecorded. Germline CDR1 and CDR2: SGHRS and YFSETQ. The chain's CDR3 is CASSLGDTGNTIYF.

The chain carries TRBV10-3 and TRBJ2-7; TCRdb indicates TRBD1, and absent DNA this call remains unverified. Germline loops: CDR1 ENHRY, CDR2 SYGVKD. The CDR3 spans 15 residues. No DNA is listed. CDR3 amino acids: CATSESQGATYEQYF.

CDR3 sequence reads: CSVGEAGGLAGTEAFF. This chain links TRBV29-1 with TRBJ1-1. This CDR3 spans 16 amino acids. A DNA sequence was not provided. Per germline, CDR1 SQVTM and CDR2 ANQGSEA.

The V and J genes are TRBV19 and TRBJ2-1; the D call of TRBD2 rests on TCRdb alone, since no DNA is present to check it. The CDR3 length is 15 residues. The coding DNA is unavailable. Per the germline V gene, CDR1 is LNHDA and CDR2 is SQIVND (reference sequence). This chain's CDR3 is CASSARLAGGGEQFF.

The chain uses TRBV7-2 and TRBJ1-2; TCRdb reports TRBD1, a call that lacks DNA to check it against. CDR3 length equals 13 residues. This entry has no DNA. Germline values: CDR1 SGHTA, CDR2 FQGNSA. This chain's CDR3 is CASSSTGEYGYTF.

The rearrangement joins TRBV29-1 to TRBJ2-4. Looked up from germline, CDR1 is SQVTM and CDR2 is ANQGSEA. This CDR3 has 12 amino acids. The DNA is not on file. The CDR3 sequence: CSVEVVGNIQYF.

CDR3 sequence: CASSRTDRGWAGYTF. The chain joins TRBV28 to TRBJ1-2; TCRdb returns TRBD1, unconfirmable since there is no DNA. Germline CDR1 MDHEN, CDR2 SYDVKM. This CDR3 has 15 residues. This entry has no DNA.

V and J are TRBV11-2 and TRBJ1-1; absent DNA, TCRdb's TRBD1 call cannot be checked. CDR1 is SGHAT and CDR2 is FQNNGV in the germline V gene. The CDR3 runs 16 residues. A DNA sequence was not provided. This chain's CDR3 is CASSPVWGQGNTEAFF.

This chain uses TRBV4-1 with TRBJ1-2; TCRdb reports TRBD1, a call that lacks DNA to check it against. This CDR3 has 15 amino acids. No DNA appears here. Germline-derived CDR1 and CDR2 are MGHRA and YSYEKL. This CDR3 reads CASSPFTGANYGYTF.

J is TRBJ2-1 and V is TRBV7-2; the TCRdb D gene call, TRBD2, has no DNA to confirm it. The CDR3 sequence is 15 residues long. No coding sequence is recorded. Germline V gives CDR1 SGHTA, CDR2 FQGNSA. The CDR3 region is CASSRGLAVGNEQFF.